The 32 T cell receptor beta chains below were found in one sample sequenced in a study of CD8 T cells in Susac syndrome. An input of about 0.45 to 1 ug of RNA was subjected to reverse transcription using random hexamers. TCRdb re-called the immunoSEQ multiplex PCR reads with MiXCR, one entry per CDR3 protein. The repertoire consists of 240,000 or so distinct CDR3 sequences, with about 95% occurring once and the leading ten covering about 0.094%. Input material: CD4+ T cells from PBMCs. The receptors shown here come from a human donor with Susac syndrome.

This rearrangement joins TRBV20-1 to TRBJ2-5; D is unresolved. Germline CDR1 reads DFQATT; CDR2 reads SNEGSKA (reference sequence). The CDR3 is 10 residues long. V lost 6 bases, J lost 5 bases, and 7 bases lay in between. CDR3 region: CSANRETQYF. In DNA, the CDR3 is TGCAGTGCAAATCGGGAGACCCAGTACTTC.

The chain links TRBV11-2 to TRBJ2-1; the match to TRBD2 covers 9 bases. Germline assignment: CDR1 SGHAT and CDR2 FQNNGV. The junction had 12 bases not matched to a gene; V was cut back by 2 bases and J by 4 bases. This CDR3 contains 18 residues. The CDR3 sequence: CASSLRELREGRYNEQFF. The CDR3 bases are TGTGCCAGCAGCTTACGGGAACTGCGGGAGGGCCGGTACAATGAGCAGTTCTTC.

The V gene is TRBV28, the J gene TRBJ2-7, with TRBD1 matching over 11 bases. The CDR3 contains 14 residues. CDR1 is MDHEN, CDR2 SYDVKM, per germline. J gave up 7 bases and V 6 bases, and 8 bases lay outside the gene matches. In DNA, the CDR3 is TGTGCCAGCAGGGGAGCGGGACAGGGGGGTGAGCAGTACTTC. This codes for CASRGAGQGGEQYF.

The rearrangement links TRBV20-1 to TRBJ2-5; tentative D call: TRBD2 (5 bases). V was clipped by 4 bases and J by 7 bases, with 16 bases between them. The CDR3 length is 13 residues. Per germline, CDR1 DFQATT and CDR2 SNEGSKA (reference sequence). CDR3 amino acids: CSANSGGVGTQYF. In nucleotides, the CDR3 is TGCAGTGCTAACAGCGGTGGGGTAGGGACCCAGTACTTC.

V gene TRBV5-6 combines with J gene TRBJ2-7, with TRBD2 matching over 9 bases. Germline CDR1 is SGHDT and CDR2 is YYEEEE. This CDR3 is built from 15 residues. With V trimmed by 4 bases and J by 0 bases, 5 bases remained unmatched. In DNA form, the CDR3 reads TGTGCCAGCAGCCGACTAGCGGTTTACTCCTACGAGCAGTACTTC. Amino acid sequence: CASSRLAVYSYEQYF.

J is TRBJ1-2 and V is TRBV27; no definite D call. Trimming removed 4 bases from V and 7 bases from J, with 16 bases in between. Germline loops: CDR1 MNHEY, CDR2 SMNVEV (reference sequence). This CDR3 is built from 14 residues. The CDR3 DNA reads TGTGCCAGCAGTTCGAGGCGGGCAGAGACTGGCTACACCTTC. This sequence encodes CASSSRRAETGYTF.

J is TRBJ2-7 and V is TRBV20-1; weak D call: TRBD2 (6 bases). Looked up from germline, CDR1 is DFQATT and CDR2 is SNEGSKA (reference sequence). The CDR3 is made up of 15 amino acids. V was cut by 4 bases and J by 2 bases, with 18 bases left in between. As DNA, the CDR3 is TGCAGTGCTATGATCCCCGAAGGCGGGGCCTACGAGCAGTACTTC. Protein product: CSAMIPEGGAYEQYF.

The V and J genes are TRBV2 and TRBJ1-1, with 9 bases identical to TRBD1. V lost 6 bases, J lost 4 bases, and 9 bases stayed unmatched. The CDR3 is made up of 15 amino acids. The V gene's germline CDR1 is SNHLY and CDR2 FYNNEI. CDR3 sequence (DNA): TGTGCCAGCAGCGGGACAGGGAACGGGGCCACTGAAGCTTTCTTT. This translates into CASSGTGNGATEAFF.

The gene calls are TRBV9 and TRBJ1-3, with a tentative D call TRBD1 (5 bases). CDR3 length: 18 residues. The V end lost 4 bases, the J end lost 4 bases, and 24 bases lay between the germline ends. Germline V gene sequence: CDR1 SGDLS, CDR2 YYNGEE. The CDR3 DNA sequence: TGTGCCAGCAGCCCTCGTAGCCGGTGGGGCTTGGAAGGAAACACCATATATTTT. Its protein product is CASSPRSRWGLEGNTIYF.

The CDR3, as DNA: TGTGCCACCAGTAGTTGGGGACAAGGAGAGACCCAGTACTTC. Residues: CATSSWGQGETQYF. V usage is TRBV24-1 and J usage is TRBJ2-5; maybe TRBD1 (6 bases). The CDR3 is 14 residues long. Germline lookup yields CDR1 KGHDR and CDR2 SFDVKD. V lost 6 bases, J lost 4 bases, and 14 bases lay in between.

This clonotype was picked up one time. The chain has TRBV29-1 and TRBJ2-5; the match to TRBD1 covers 7 bases. Losses at the gene ends were 3 bases for V and 5 bases for J; bases not matched to a gene: 12. The CDR3 contains 15 residues. Germline V lookup: CDR1 SQVTM, CDR2 ANQGSEA. CDR3 region: CSVELGDSLGETQYF. CDR3 nucleotide sequence: TGCAGCGTTGAGTTAGGGGACAGTCTAGGGGAGACCCAGTACTTC.

The chain links TRBV24-1 to TRBJ2-1; D uncertain. V dropped 7 bases and J dropped 7 bases, with 10 bases sitting between them. Germline CDR1 is KGHDR and CDR2 is SFDVKD. The CDR3 has 12 residues. DNA for the CDR3: TGTGCCACCAGCTCTGAAGGAAATGAGCAGTTCTTC. This codes for CATSSEGNEQFF.

The chain carries TRBV29-1 and TRBJ2-7; weak D call: TRBD2 (5 bases). Germline assignment: CDR1 SQVTM and CDR2 ANQGSEA. The V end was cut by 5 bases, the J end by 0 bases, with 17 bases between. This CDR3 comprises 15 residues. The CDR3 region has the DNA TGCAGCGTTCCCGCCGGACTCTCCTCCTCCTACGAGCAGTACTTC. Its protein product is CSVPAGLSSSYEQYF.

V gene TRBV29-1 combines with J gene TRBJ1-1; D unclear. From germline, CDR1 is SQVTM and CDR2 ANQGSEA. Trimming removed 4 bases from V and 5 bases from J, with 14 bases in between. There are 13 residues in the CDR3. The CDR3 region is CSVVRPSTTEAFF. The CDR3, as DNA: TGCAGCGTTGTTCGGCCCTCGACAACTGAAGCTTTCTTT.

This chain uses TRBV3-1 with TRBJ2-6; D remains unclear. This CDR3 region has 13 residues. Germline V gives CDR1 LGHDT, CDR2 YNNKEL (reference sequence). Trimming cost V 1 base and J 11 bases, with 9 bases left between them. The DNA for the CDR3 is TGTGCCAGCAGCCAAGGAGCGCGATACGTCCTGACTTTC. Encoded protein: CASSQGARYVLTF.

The chain has TRBV30 and TRBJ1-1; D gene unclear. Trimming cost V 5 bases and J 6 bases, with 10 bases left between them. Per the germline V gene, CDR1 is GTSNPN and CDR2 is SVGIG (reference sequence). The CDR3 runs to 11 residues. The CDR3 loop is CAWLIGPEAFF. As DNA, the CDR3 is TGTGCCTGGTTAATCGGCCCTGAAGCTTTCTTT.

This clonotype was seen just once. J is TRBJ1-2 and V is TRBV4-1; D uncertain. Deletions cut 6 bases from V and 2 bases from J, with 10 bases between. The CDR3 sequence is 13 residues long. CDR1 is MGHRA, CDR2 YSYEKL, per germline. The CDR3 DNA is TGCGCCAGCAGTGAGGGAACCAACTATGGCTACACCTTC. It yields the protein CASSEGTNYGYTF.

This sequence joins TRBV6-6 and TRBJ1-1; tentatively, D is TRBD1 (5 bases). Germline-derived CDR1 and CDR2 are MNHNY and SVGAGI (reference sequence). The ends were cut back, 7 bases at V and 3 bases at J, with 12 bases in the middle. The CDR3 consists of 13 residues. The CDR3 DNA is TGTGCCAGCACGTTCTCCAGGGACACTGAAGCTTTCTTT. It codes for CASTFSRDTEAFF.

The CDR3 region is CASSLDGQGGEKLFF. For the CDR3, the DNA is TGCGCCAGCAGCTTGGACGGACAGGGGGGAGAAAAACTGTTTTTT. The rearrangement uses TRBV5-1 and TRBJ1-4, with 10 bases matching TRBD1. From germline, CDR1 is SGHRS and CDR2 YFSETQ. This CDR3 spans 15 amino acids. V was pared by 0 bases and J by 8 bases, with 4 bases of the junction left unmatched.

The chain uses TRBV4-2 and TRBJ2-7; 9 bases match TRBD1. V lost 1 base, J lost 6 bases, and 7 bases stayed unmatched. From germline, CDR1 is LGHNA and CDR2 YNFKEQ. CDR3 length: 15 amino acids. The CDR3 loop reads CASSQVGQGSVEQYF. In DNA form, the CDR3 reads TGTGCCAGCAGCCAAGTGGGACAGGGTTCAGTCGAGCAGTACTTC.

This chain connects TRBV20-1 to TRBJ1-2, with 8 bases lining up with TRBD1. CDR1 is DFQATT and CDR2 is SNEGSKA in the germline V gene (reference sequence). Unmatched junction bases numbered 14, after V lost 7 bases and J lost 4 bases. The CDR3 sequence is 15 residues long. As DNA, the CDR3 is TGCAGTGTAAGGACAGGGTCCCCCGGTATCTATGGCTACACCTTC. Translating it yields CSVRTGSPGIYGYTF.

The chain joins TRBV2 to TRBJ1-1; D unresolved. This CDR3 is built from 13 residues. V was clipped by 6 bases and J by 2 bases, with 10 bases between them. From germline, CDR1 is SNHLY and CDR2 FYNNEI. The CDR3 region has the DNA TGTGCCAGCAGGCCCCAACCCAACACTGAAGCTTTCTTT. Protein product: CASRPQPNTEAFF.

The genes are TRBV6-5 and TRBJ2-5; weak D call: TRBD2 (7 bases). The V end lost 0 bases, the J end lost 4 bases, and 15 bases lay between the germline ends. This CDR3 has 16 residues. The germline CDR1 and CDR2 sequences are MNHEY and SVGAGI. CDR3 in amino acids: CASSYSNPGGGETQYF. The CDR3 region has the DNA TGTGCCAGCAGTTACTCGAACCCGGGGGGCGGAGAGACCCAGTACTTC.

V and J are TRBV7-2 and TRBJ2-3, with D perhaps given as TRBD1 or TRBD2 (5 bases each). Germline V gene lookup returns CDR1 SGHTA and CDR2 FQGNSA. The CDR3 is made up of 12 amino acids. V was trimmed by 4 bases and J by 8 bases, leaving 10 bases between them. CDR3 in amino acids: CASSSYGGTQYF. CDR3 nucleotides: TGTGCCAGCAGCTCTTATGGGGGTACGCAGTATTTT.

The rearrangement joins TRBV20-1 to TRBJ1-1; no clear D. V was cut by 3 bases and J by 4 bases, with 6 bases left in between. Looked up from germline, CDR1 is DFQATT and CDR2 is SNEGSKA (reference sequence). The CDR3 extends over 11 amino acids. The CDR3 DNA sequence: TGCAGTGCTAGGAGGAGCACTGAAGCTTTCTTT. Amino acids: CSARRSTEAFF.

J is TRBJ2-7 and V is TRBV4-1; 10 nucleotides line up with TRBD1. V lost 3 bases and J lost 3; bases outside the gene matches: 14. Germline V gives CDR1 MGHRA, CDR2 YSYEKL. This CDR3 comprises 18 residues. In DNA, the CDR3 is TGCGCCAGCAGCCAGAGTCCTCGACAGGGGGCTAAGCGCTACGAGCAGTACTTC. Translated, it gives CASSQSPRQGAKRYEQYF.

The CDR3 spells CASLPLSTDTQYF. The CDR3 DNA follows: TGTGCCAGCCTTCCCCTTAGCACAGATACGCAGTATTTT. The chain carries TRBV7-9 and TRBJ2-3; the D is unclear. Germline CDR1 is SEHNR and CDR2 is FQNEAQ (reference sequence). V lost 8 bases and J 0 bases, leaving 9 bases between the germline ends. The CDR3 runs to 13 residues.

V gene TRBV12-3 or TRBV12-4 combines with J gene TRBJ1-4; D is undetermined. The V and J ends lost 3 bases and 5 bases respectively, with 13 bases between them. The CDR3 is 15 residues long. Here the CDR3 reads CASSFRRGFNEKLFF. As DNA, the CDR3 is TGTGCCAGCAGTTTCCGACGAGGGTTCAATGAAAAACTGTTTTTT.

The gene calls are TRBV4-1 and TRBJ2-7; 9 bases line up with TRBD2. Germline CDR1 and CDR2: MGHRA and YSYEKL. V lost 1 base to trimming and J lost 3 bases; unmatched junction nucleotides: 7. CDR3 size: 16 residues. The CDR3 DNA reads as TGCGCCAGCAGCCAAGCGACTAGCGGTGGGTTCTACGAGCAGTACTTC. Residues: CASSQATSGGFYEQYF.

CDR3 loop: CSARKERAYEQYF. The CDR3, as DNA: TGCAGTGCTAGGAAGGAGCGGGCCTACGAGCAGTACTTC. The chain uses TRBV20-1 and TRBJ2-7, with D maybe TRBD2 (6 bases). The CDR3 is 13 residues long. Trimming cost V 3 bases and J 2 bases, with 11 bases left between them. Germline CDR1 DFQATT, CDR2 SNEGSKA (reference sequence).

CDR3 in amino acids: CASSMGGTNAYEQYF. The DNA for the CDR3 is TGTGCCAGCAGCATGGGGGGGACGAATGCCTACGAGCAGTACTTC. The chain couples TRBV5-4 to TRBJ2-7; TRBD2 aligns across 7 bases. This CDR3 contains 15 residues. Germline V gene data show CDR1 as SGHNT and CDR2 as YYREEE (reference sequence). Trimming at V came to 4 bases and at J to 2 bases, leaving 9 bases not matched to a gene.

The chain employs TRBV5-4 and TRBJ1-1; 7 bases match TRBD1. This CDR3 contains 15 residues. J gave up 3 bases and V 1 base, and 6 bases lay outside the gene matches. The germline CDR1 and CDR2 sequences are SGHNT and YYREEE (reference sequence). The CDR3 region is CASSLRTGTHTEAFF. CDR3 coding DNA: TGTGCCAGCAGCTTGAGGACAGGAACCCACACTGAAGCTTTCTTT.